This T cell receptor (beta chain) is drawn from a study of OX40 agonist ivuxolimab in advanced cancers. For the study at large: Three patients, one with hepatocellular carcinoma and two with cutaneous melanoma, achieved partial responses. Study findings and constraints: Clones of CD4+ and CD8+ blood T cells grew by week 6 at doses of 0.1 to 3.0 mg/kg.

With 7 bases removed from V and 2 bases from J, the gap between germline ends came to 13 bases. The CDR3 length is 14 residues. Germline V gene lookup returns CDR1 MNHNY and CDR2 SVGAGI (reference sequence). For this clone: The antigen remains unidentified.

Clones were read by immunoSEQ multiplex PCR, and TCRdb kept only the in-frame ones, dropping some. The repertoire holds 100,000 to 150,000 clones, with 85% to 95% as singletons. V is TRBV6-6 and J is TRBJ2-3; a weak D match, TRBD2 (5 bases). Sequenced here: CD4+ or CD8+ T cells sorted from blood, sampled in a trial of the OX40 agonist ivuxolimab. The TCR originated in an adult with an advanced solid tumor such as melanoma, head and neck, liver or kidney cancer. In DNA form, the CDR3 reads TGTGCCAGCACTCCCGGGGTATTCACAGATACGCAGTATTTT. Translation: CASTPGVFTDTQYF.